Listed below are T cell receptor beta chains from one sample, sequenced in a study of T cells after yellow fever vaccination. TCRdb ran MiXCR on the 5' RACE reads and lists one entry per CDR3 protein. This table has about 340,000 distinct CDR3 sequences, approximately 12% appearing once. Sequenced material: CD4+ T cells sorted from PBMCs, taken 15 days after the yellow fever booster vaccination. These receptors all come from a man between 18 and 35 years old who received the YFV17D yellow fever vaccine. Both conserved end residues are part of each CDR3. The order of the fields is D gene, V gene, clone size, J gene, CDR3 DNA, CDR3 protein. A D gene is named only where the DNA matches it firmly. Clone size appears in some rows only: once, few, many, or a class for an expanded clone.

D: NA; V: TRBV10-3; size: few; J: TRBJ1-5; DNA: TGTGCCATCAGTGAGAGGCAGACCTATAGCAATCAGCCCCAGCATTTT; CDR3: CAISERQTYSNQPQHF
D: TRBD1; V: TRBV7-9; size: NA; J: TRBJ1-6; DNA: TGTGCCAGCAGCCCAGGACAGGGCGGGAATTCACCCCTCCACTTT; CDR3: CASSPGQGGNSPLHF
D: TRBD1; V: TRBV19; size: NA; J: TRBJ1-1; DNA: TGTGCCAGTAGTCCGTACGGGACAGCCACTGAAGCTTTCTTT; CDR3: CASSPYGTATEAFF
D: NA; V: TRBV5-1; size: many; J: TRBJ2-2; DNA: TGCGCCAGCAGCGCGTCAGGGTCGCGCGACACCGGGGAGCTGTTTTTT; CDR3: CASSASGSRDTGELFF
D: NA; V: TRBV11-2; size: few; J: TRBJ1-2; DNA: TGTGCCAGCAGCTTCGTGGCGGGCCTGGGAGGCTACACCTTC; CDR3: CASSFVAGLGGYTF
D: TRBD1; V: TRBV12-3/TRBV12-4; size: NA; J: TRBJ1-1; DNA: TGTGCCAGCACTAGTAGGGGGGCTACAGGGGTCGCGAACACTGAAGCTTTCTTT; CDR3: CASTSRGATGVANTEAFF
D: NA; V: TRBV7-2; size: few; J: TRBJ1-5; DNA: TGTGCCAGCGGGACGGCCCGATGGCCCCAGCATTTT; CDR3: CASGTARWPQHF
D: NA; V: TRBV27; size: NA; J: TRBJ1-2; DNA: TGTGCCAGCAGTGGCGGGCATGATGGCTACACCTTC; CDR3: CASSGGHDGYTF
D: TRBD2; V: TRBV7-3; size: NA; J: TRBJ2-3; DNA: TGTGCCAGCAGCCCCCAGCGGGGGCCAATGGATACGCAGTATTTT; CDR3: CASSPQRGPMDTQYF
D: TRBD1; V: TRBV5-1; size: NA; J: TRBJ1-2; DNA: TGCGCCAGCGGGTCCGGGACAGGGAACTATGGCTACACCTTC; CDR3: CASGSGTGNYGYTF
D: TRBD2; V: TRBV9; size: many; J: TRBJ2-2; DNA: TGTGCCAGCAGCAATTCAGCGGGGGGTTTCACCGGGGAGCTGTTTTTT; CDR3: CASSNSAGGFTGELFF
D: TRBD1; V: TRBV9; size: few; J: TRBJ2-3; DNA: TGTGCCAGCAACCGAGGCGAACAGGGGGCAACGGATACGCAGTATTTT; CDR3: CASNRGEQGATDTQYF
D: NA; V: TRBV5-1; size: few; J: TRBJ1-1; DNA: TGCGCCAGCAGCGTAAGGGGAACTGAAGCTTTCTTT; CDR3: CASSVRGTEAFF
D: TRBD2; V: TRBV6-5; size: NA; J: TRBJ2-3; DNA: TGTGCCAGCAGTCCAAATAGCGGGGGGGCCTCCACAGATACGCAGTATTTT; CDR3: CASSPNSGGASTDTQYF
D: TRBD1; V: TRBV5-4; size: few; J: TRBJ1-2; DNA: TGTGCCAGCAGCTCGGGGAAGGGGGCGAACTATGGCTACACCTTC; CDR3: CASSSGKGANYGYTF
D: NA; V: TRBV5-1; size: many; J: TRBJ2-1; DNA: TGCGCCAGCAGCTCCACCCCCCTCTCCTACAATGAGCAGTTCTTC; CDR3: CASSSTPLSYNEQFF
D: NA; V: TRBV20-1; size: few; J: TRBJ2-2; DNA: TGCAGTGCTAGCAACCCCGGTGCGATCACCGGGGAGCTGTTTTTT; CDR3: CSASNPGAITGELFF
D: TRBD1; V: TRBV7-2; size: NA; J: TRBJ1-5; DNA: TGTGCCAGCAGCTTAGACAGGGGTGATCAGCCCCAGCATTTT; CDR3: CASSLDRGDQPQHF
D: NA; V: TRBV2; size: few; J: TRBJ2-5; DNA: TGTGCCAGCAGTGGTTATGGGCAGGGCGGTGAGACCCAGTACTTC; CDR3: CASSGYGQGGETQYF
D: NA; V: TRBV7-2; size: NA; J: TRBJ2-5; DNA: TGTGCCAGCAGCTTATTAACAGCCACAGAGACCCAGTACTTC; CDR3: CASSLLTATETQYF
D: NA; V: TRBV6-1; size: NA; J: TRBJ1-1; DNA: TGTGCCAGCCATATTAATGAGGACGGGCGGCGGGCTTTCTTT; CDR3: CASHINEDGRRAFF